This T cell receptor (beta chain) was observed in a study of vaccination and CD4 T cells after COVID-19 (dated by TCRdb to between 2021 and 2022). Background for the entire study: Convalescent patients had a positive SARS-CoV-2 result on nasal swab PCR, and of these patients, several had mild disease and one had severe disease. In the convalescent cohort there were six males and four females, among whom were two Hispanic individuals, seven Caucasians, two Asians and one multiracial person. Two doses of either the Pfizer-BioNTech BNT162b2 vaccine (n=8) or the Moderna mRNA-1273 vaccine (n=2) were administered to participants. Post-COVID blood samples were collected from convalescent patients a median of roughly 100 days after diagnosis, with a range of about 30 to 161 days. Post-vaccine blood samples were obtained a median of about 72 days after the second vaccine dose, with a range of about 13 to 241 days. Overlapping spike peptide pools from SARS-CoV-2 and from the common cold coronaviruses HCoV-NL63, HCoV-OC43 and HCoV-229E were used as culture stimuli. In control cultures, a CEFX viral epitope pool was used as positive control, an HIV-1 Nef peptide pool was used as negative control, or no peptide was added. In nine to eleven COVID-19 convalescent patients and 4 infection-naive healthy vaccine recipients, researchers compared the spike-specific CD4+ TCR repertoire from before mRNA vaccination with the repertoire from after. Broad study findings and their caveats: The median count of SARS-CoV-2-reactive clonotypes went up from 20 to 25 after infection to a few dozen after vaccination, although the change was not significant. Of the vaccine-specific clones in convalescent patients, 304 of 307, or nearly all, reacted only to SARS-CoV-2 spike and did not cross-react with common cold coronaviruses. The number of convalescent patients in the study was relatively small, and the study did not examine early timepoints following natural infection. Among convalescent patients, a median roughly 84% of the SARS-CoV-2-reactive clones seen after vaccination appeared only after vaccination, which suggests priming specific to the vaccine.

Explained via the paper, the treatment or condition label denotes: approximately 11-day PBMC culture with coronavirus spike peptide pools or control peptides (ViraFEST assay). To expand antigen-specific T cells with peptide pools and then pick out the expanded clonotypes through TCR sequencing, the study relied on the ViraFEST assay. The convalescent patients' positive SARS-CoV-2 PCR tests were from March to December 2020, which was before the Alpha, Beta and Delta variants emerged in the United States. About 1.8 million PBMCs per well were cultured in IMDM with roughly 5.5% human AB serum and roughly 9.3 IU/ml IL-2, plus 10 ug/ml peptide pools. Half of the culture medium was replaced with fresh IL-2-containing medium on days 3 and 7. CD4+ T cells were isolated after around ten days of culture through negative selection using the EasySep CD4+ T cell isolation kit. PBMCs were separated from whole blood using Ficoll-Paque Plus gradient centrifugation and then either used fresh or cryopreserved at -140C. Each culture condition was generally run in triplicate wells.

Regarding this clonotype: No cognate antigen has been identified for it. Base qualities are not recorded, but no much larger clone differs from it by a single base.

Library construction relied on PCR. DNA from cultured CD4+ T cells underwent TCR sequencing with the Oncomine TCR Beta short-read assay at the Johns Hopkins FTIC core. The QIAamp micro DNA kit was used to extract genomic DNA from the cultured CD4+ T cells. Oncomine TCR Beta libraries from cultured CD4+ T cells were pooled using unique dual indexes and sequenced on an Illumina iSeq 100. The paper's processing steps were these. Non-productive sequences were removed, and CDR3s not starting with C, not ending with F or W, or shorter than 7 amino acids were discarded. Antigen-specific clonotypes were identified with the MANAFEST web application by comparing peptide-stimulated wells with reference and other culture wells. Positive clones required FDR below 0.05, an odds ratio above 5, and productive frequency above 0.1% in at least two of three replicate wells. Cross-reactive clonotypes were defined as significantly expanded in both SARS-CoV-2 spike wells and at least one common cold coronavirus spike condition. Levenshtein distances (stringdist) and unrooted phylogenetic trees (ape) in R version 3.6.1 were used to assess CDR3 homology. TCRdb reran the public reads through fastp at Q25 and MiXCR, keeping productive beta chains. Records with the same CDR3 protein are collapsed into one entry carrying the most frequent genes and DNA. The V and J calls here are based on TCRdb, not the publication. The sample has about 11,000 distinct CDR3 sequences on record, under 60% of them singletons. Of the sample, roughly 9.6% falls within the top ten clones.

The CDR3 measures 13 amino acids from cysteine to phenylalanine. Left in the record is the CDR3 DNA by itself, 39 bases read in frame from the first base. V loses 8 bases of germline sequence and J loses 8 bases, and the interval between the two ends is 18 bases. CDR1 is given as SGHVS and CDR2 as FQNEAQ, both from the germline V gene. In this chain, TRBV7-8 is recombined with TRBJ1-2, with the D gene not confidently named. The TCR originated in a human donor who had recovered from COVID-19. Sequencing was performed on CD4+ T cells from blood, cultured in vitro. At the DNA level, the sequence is TGTGCCAGCTCCCGACGGGCGCTCTGGGGCTACACCTTC. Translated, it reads CASSRRALWGYTF.